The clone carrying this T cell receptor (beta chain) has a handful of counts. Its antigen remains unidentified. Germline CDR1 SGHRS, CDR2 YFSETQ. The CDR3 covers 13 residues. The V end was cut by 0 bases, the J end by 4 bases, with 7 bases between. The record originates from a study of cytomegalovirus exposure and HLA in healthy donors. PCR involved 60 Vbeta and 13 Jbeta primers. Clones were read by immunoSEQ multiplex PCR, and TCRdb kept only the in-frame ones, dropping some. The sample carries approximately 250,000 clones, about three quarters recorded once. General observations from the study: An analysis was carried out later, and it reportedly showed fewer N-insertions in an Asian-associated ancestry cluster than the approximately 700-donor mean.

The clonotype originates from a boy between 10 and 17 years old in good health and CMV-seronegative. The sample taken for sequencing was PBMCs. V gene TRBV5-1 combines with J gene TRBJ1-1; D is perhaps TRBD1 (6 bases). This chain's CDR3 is CASSLEGGTEAFF. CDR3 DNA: TGCGCCAGCAGCTTGGAAGGGGGCACTGAAGCTTTCTTT.